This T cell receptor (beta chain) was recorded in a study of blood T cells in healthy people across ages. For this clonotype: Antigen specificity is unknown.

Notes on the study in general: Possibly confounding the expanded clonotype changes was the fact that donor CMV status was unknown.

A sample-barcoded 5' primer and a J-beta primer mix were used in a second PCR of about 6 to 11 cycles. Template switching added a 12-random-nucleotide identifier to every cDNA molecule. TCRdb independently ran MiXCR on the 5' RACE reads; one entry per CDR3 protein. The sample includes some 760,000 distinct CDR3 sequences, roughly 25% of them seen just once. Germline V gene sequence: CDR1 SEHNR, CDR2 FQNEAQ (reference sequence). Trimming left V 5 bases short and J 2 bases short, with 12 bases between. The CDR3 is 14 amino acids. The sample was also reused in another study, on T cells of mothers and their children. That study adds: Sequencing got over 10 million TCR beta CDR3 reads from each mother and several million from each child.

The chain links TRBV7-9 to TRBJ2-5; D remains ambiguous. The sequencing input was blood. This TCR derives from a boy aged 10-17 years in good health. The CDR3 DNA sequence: TGTGCCAGCAGCCCCGTGGGCATACAAGAGACCCAGTACTTC. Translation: CASSPVGIQETQYF.